This note documents a single T cell receptor beta chain sequence. This entry comes from a study of glioma-infiltrating T cells after dendritic cell vaccination. Study in general: Treatment, given 2003 to 2012, was autologous tumor lysate-pulsed dendritic cell vaccination.

Described time point: after dendritic cell vaccination, including at tumor progression/relapse. CDR3 length equals 15 residues. The J segment lost 1 base and the V segment lost 4 bases, leaving 7 bases of the junction unmatched. The germline V gene encodes CDR1 SGDLS and CDR2 YYNGEE. TCRB CDR3 was amplified from 2 ug genomic DNA or less. TCRdb keeps only in-frame clones here, not all; method: immunoSEQ multiplex PCR. The data contain some 78,000 clones, around 85% of them singletons. This receptor was obtained from a human donor with glioblastoma. The sample in question was blood, obtained after dendritic cell vaccination. This rearrangement joins TRBV9 to TRBJ1-1; 7 nucleotides line up with TRBD1. The CDR3 bases are TGTGCCAGCAGCTCCTGGACAGGAAAGAACACTGAAGCTTTCTTT. Its protein is CASSSWTGKNTEAFF.